This TCR beta chain was observed in a study of neurological immune-mediated disorders. This clonotype was counted many times. V was cut by 2 bases and J by 5 bases, with 6 bases left in between. Germline CDR1 reads SGHTA; CDR2 reads FQGTGA. This CDR3 region has 13 residues. TCRdb re-called the 5' RACE reads through MiXCR, storing one row per CDR3 protein. The profile shows 35,000 to 45,000 distinct CDR3 sequences, roughly 15% of them singletons. Sample: PBMCs. J is TRBJ2-2 and V is TRBV7-3; D perhaps matches TRBD1 (5 bases). The sequence was collected from a woman aged 50 to 65 with HTLV-1-associated myelopathy (HAM/TSP). CDR3 DNA: TGTGCCAGCAGCTTATCAGGGACCGGGGAGCTGTTTTTT. It is translated as CASSLSGTGELFF.